Presented here are 22 T cell receptor beta chains from one specimen sequenced in a study of T cells in Graves' hyperthyroidism and ophthalmopathy. From RNA transcripts, TCR beta CDR3 regions were amplified. First-round RT-PCR targeting the TCR CDR3 was performed with the HTBI primer set. TCRdb itself ran the multiplex PCR reads through MiXCR, one entry per CDR3 protein. The repertoire holds almost 350,000 distinct CDR3 sequences, 15% to 20% seen once, with roughly a sixth in the top ten. The material sequenced was blood. These receptors originate from a woman between 35 and 50 years old with Graves' ophthalmopathy.

This chain connects TRBV12-3 or TRBV12-4 to TRBJ2-5; TRBD2 matches 10 bases. The CDR3 loop spans 15 amino acids. V dropped 8 bases and J dropped 4; count of bases not matched to a gene: 10. The CDR3 is CASATGSGRVETQYF. For the CDR3, the DNA is TGTGCCAGCGCGACTGGAAGCGGGAGGGTAGAGACCCAGTACTTC.

This clonotype was counted at least ten times. The rearrangement joins TRBV10-3 to TRBJ1-5; D is unclear. The CDR3 is 15 residues long. Germline CDR1 reads ENHRY; CDR2 reads SYGVKD. Trimming stripped 1 base from V and 0 bases from J, with 7 bases between. The CDR3 DNA reads TGTGCCATCAGTGAGTTGTGGTCTAGCAATCAGCCCCAGCATTTT. It codes for CAISELWSSNQPQHF.

The chain employs TRBV19 and TRBJ2-7; D gene ambiguous. The germline V gene encodes CDR1 LNHDA and CDR2 SQIVND (reference sequence). The CDR3 has 12 amino acids. V lost 6 bases to trimming and J lost 3 bases, with 9 bases between them. Here the CDR3 DNA reads TGTGCCAGTAGCCAGACTCTCTACGAGCAGTACTTC. Protein product: CASSQTLYEQYF.

This clonotype showed up just once. The CDR3 coding sequence is TGTGCCAGCAGCGTAACGGCTAGCGGGAGCTACGAGCAGTACTTC. Amino acid sequence: CASSVTASGSYEQYF. The gene calls are TRBV9 and TRBJ2-7; TRBD2 aligns across 10 bases. The CDR3 sequence is 15 residues long. J gave up 3 bases and V 1 base, and 4 bases lay outside the gene matches. Germline V gene lookup returns CDR1 SGDLS and CDR2 YYNGEE.

About this clonotype: One junction end does not reproduce the germline sequence, and a read error may be involved. The chain uses TRBV20-1 and TRBJ2-5; 11 bases match TRBD2. The CDR3 has 15 amino acids. Looked up from germline, CDR1 is DFQATT and CDR2 is SNEGSKA (reference sequence). The CDR3 DNA reads as TGCAGTGCTAGAGATCTAGCGGGGGGCTGGGAGACCCTGTACTTC. It encodes CSARDLAGGWETLYF.

This clonotype was counted many times. This chain links TRBV6-1 with TRBJ2-7; 7 nucleotides match TRBD1. The junction had 7 bases not matched to a gene; V was cut back by 4 bases and J by 4 bases. The V gene's germline CDR1 is MNHNS and CDR2 SASEGT. This CDR3 region has 14 residues. The DNA of the CDR3 is TGTGCCAGCAGTGCTTACGGGACAGCTTACGAGCAGTACTTC. Its translation: CASSAYGTAYEQYF.

Ten or more counts support this clonotype. The chain links TRBV25-1 to TRBJ2-7; D gene unclear. In germline, CDR1 is MGHDK, CDR2 SYGVNS. CDR3 length equals 13 residues. Deletions cut 0 bases from V and 3 bases from J, with 6 bases between. The CDR3 region is CASSEYFGYEQYF. In DNA form, the CDR3 reads TGTGCCAGCAGTGAATATTTCGGCTACGAGCAGTACTTC.

The chain combines TRBV20-1 with TRBJ2-2; 13 bases map to TRBD2. Germline CDR1 DFQATT, CDR2 SNEGSKA (reference sequence). J lost 7 bases, V lost 6 bases, and 17 bases had no gene match. This CDR3 region has 18 residues. This CDR3 reads CSARRQGLAGLRGGELFF. CDR3 nucleotide sequence: TGCAGTGCCCGCCGACAGGGACTAGCGGGATTACGTGGCGGGGAGCTGTTTTTT.

This clonotype showed up many times. V is TRBV20-1 and J is TRBJ1-1, with 7 bases matching TRBD1. Per germline, CDR1 DFQATT and CDR2 SNEGSKA (reference sequence). The CDR3 sequence is 15 residues long. Germline trimming cut 0 bases from V and 8 bases from J; bases unmatched to any gene: 12. The CDR3 loop is CSARERAGGGWEAFF. The CDR3 bases are TGCAGTGCTAGAGAGCGTGCAGGGGGAGGCTGGGAAGCTTTCTTT.

This chain joins TRBV2 and TRBJ2-5, with D unclear. The CDR3 totals 13 residues. The germline V gene has CDR1 SNHLY and CDR2 FYNNEI. The V end was cut by 9 bases, the J end by 6 bases, with 17 bases between. CDR3 in amino acids: CASTLTETQTQYF. The CDR3 nucleotides are TGTGCCAGTACTTTAACAGAGACGCAGACCCAGTACTTC. Using reference TRBV2 and TRBJ2-5 for the parts outside the CDR3, the full variable domain is EPEVTQTPSHQVTQMGQEVILRCVPISNHLYFYWYRQILGQKVEFLVSFYNNEISEKSEIFDDQFSVERPDGSNFTLKIRSTKLEDSAMYFCASTLTETQTQYFGPGTRLLVL.

This clonotype was detected many times. The chain is built from TRBV28 and TRBJ2-2; D unresolved. Germline-derived CDR1 and CDR2 are MDHEN and SYDVKM. V lost 6 bases to trimming and J lost 5 bases, with 13 bases between them. The length of the CDR3 is 14 residues. The DNA of the CDR3 is TGTGCCAGCAGGGACGGACGGATAACCGGGGAGCTGTTTTTT. Its protein product is CASRDGRITGELFF. Filled out from reference TRBV28 and TRBJ2-2, the complete variable domain reads DVKVTQSSRYLVKRTGEKVFLECVQDMDHENMFWYRQDPGLGLRLIYFSYDVKMKEKGDIPEGYSVSREKKERFSLILESASTNQTSMYLCASRDGRITGELFFGEGSRLTVL.

This clonotype occurred a few times. The chain carries TRBV3-1 and TRBJ1-2; tentatively, D is TRBD1 (5 bases). The V and J ends lost 1 base and 7 bases respectively, with 13 bases between them. This CDR3 has 14 residues. Germline CDR1 reads LGHDT; CDR2 reads YNNKEL (reference sequence). The CDR3 spells CASSQVAGSSGYTF. The CDR3 DNA reads as TGTGCCAGCAGCCAAGTTGCAGGGTCTAGTGGCTACACCTTC.

In this sample, this clonotype turned up many times. The V and J genes are TRBV20-1 and TRBJ2-5, with D perhaps matching TRBD2 (6 bases). CDR3 length: 15 amino acids. The V end lost 3 bases, the J end lost 1 base, and 15 bases lay between the germline ends. Germline lookup yields CDR1 DFQATT and CDR2 SNEGSKA (reference sequence). The CDR3: CSASPPGLIQETQYF. The CDR3 coding sequence is TGCAGTGCTAGTCCGCCGGGACTCATCCAAGAGACCCAGTACTTC.

This chain links TRBV29-1 with TRBJ2-7; D remains unclear. V was pared by 4 bases and J by 3 bases, with 13 bases between. The germline V gene encodes CDR1 SQVTM and CDR2 ANQGSEA. The CDR3 has 13 amino acids. CDR3 protein: CSVVGRPGYEQYF. CDR3 DNA: TGCAGCGTTGTTGGACGGCCCGGCTACGAGCAGTACTTC.

This clonotype appeared a few times. The chain is built from TRBV12-3 or TRBV12-4 and TRBJ1-6; no definite D call. V was trimmed by 6 bases and J by 4 bases, leaving 13 bases between them. CDR3 length: 15 residues. The CDR3 sequence is CASRAGSGYNSPLHF. The CDR3 nucleotides are TGTGCCAGCAGGGCGGGATCGGGTTATAATTCACCCCTCCACTTT.

This clonotype was seen ten or more times. This sequence joins TRBV10-1 and TRBJ2-5; unclear D gene. V was clipped by 2 bases and J by 5 bases, with 12 bases between them. CDR3 length: 14 amino acids. CDR1 WNHNN and CDR2 SYGVQD come from the germline V gene (reference sequence). The CDR3 region is CASSEERQWETQYF. DNA of the CDR3: TGCGCCAGCAGTGAGGAAAGACAATGGGAGACCCAGTACTTC.

Concerning this clonotype itself: This may come from a read error, since a much larger clone is one base off. CDR3 DNA: TGCGCCAGCAGCGAGCCTGTAGCCAAAAACATTCAGTACTTC. This encodes CASSEPVAKNIQYF. The gene calls are TRBV4-1 and TRBJ2-4; no firm D call. V lost 5 bases and J 0 bases, leaving 8 bases between the germline ends. This CDR3 region has 14 residues. Germline V lookup: CDR1 MGHRA, CDR2 YSYEKL.

This clonotype has a handful of counts. The junction shows a germline mismatch at one end, possibly a read error. The rearrangement links TRBV28 to TRBJ1-2, with TRBD1 matching over 7 bases. Germline V CDR1 and CDR2: MDHEN, SYDVKM. There are 14 residues in the CDR3. The CDR3 reads CASKGARGGSGYSF. CDR3 nucleotide sequence: TGTGCCAGCAAGGGGGCCAGGGGGGGGAGTGGCTACAGCTTC.

This clonotype occurred many times. The rearrangement links TRBV4-1 to TRBJ2-7, with 11 nucleotides matching TRBD1. With V trimmed by 2 bases and J by 6 bases, 6 bases remained unmatched. The CDR3 runs 15 residues. The germline V gene has CDR1 MGHRA and CDR2 YSYEKL. Here the CDR3 DNA reads TGCGCCAGCAGCCAATTTTCCGGGACAGGGGGCGAGCAGTACTTC. Translating gives CASSQFSGTGGEQYF.

This clonotype has ten or more counts. The rearrangement uses TRBV15 and TRBJ2-6; D not resolved. Germline V lookup: CDR1 LNHNV, CDR2 YYDKDF (reference sequence). The CDR3 covers 13 residues. The V gene lost 4 bases and the J gene lost 4 bases, with 5 bases spanning the gap. The DNA of the CDR3 is TGTGCCACCAGCATACGGGGGGCCAACGTCCTGACTTTC. Amino acid sequence: CATSIRGANVLTF.

There are many counts of this clonotype. The junction differs from germline at one of its ends, possibly a read error. This chain uses TRBV28 with TRBJ1-1; D gene ambiguous. The CDR3 length is 13 residues. Germline CDR1 MDHEN, CDR2 SYDVKM. This CDR3 is CASSYTLGTEAFF. CDR3 DNA sequence: TGTGCCAGTAGTTATACCCTGGGCACTGAAGCTTTCTTT.

This clonotype was observed at least ten times. V is TRBV7-2 and J is TRBJ1-1, with D perhaps matching TRBD1 (5 bases). The CDR3 spans 15 residues. Germline V gives CDR1 SGHTA, CDR2 FQGNSA. Deletions cut 4 bases from V and 3 bases from J, with 15 bases between. The CDR3 spells CASSSAPGWDTEAFF. CDR3 sequence (DNA): TGTGCCAGCAGCTCGGCACCAGGGTGGGACACTGAAGCTTTCTTT. Full variable domain (remainder filled in from reference TRBV7-2 and TRBJ1-1): GAGVSQSPSNKVTEKGKDVELRCDPISGHTALYWYRQSLGQGLEFLIYFQGNSAPDKSGLPSDRFSAERTGGSVSTLTIQRTQQEDSAVYLCASSSAPGWDTEAFFGQGTRLTVV.